A selection of T cell receptor beta chains follows, all from one sample in a study of PD-1 blockade in classical Hodgkin lymphoma. The method was immunoSEQ multiplex PCR; TCRdb's version includes in-frame clones alone and lacks a portion of them. The sample contains tens of thousands of clones, roughly four fifths of which appear only once. Sample: peripheral blood mononuclear cells (PBMCs), taken before the fourth cycle of nivolumab. These receptors were obtained from a human donor with classical Hodgkin lymphoma. Each CDR3 is given with its conserved first and last residue. The D gene is left open where the match is weak. Some rows have no size entry. The others give once, few or many, or a class for an expanded clone.

abundance,j_gene,v_gene,d_gene,CDR3nt,CDR3aa
few,TRBJ1-1,TRBV7-3,.,TGTGCCAGCAGCCCCTCCGGGGTACTTATGAACACTGAAGCTTTCTTT,CASSPSGVLMNTEAFF
.,TRBJ1-2,TRBV29-1,.,TGCAGCGTTGGGGGGAGCGGCTACACCTTC,CSVGGSGYTF
.,TRBJ1-6,TRBV28,.,TGTGCCAGCAGTTTAAACCATTCACCCCTCCACTTT,CASSLNHSPLHF
few,TRBJ2-5,TRBV11-2,TRBD2,TGTGCCAGCAGCTCCCTTAGCGGGGGGGCACTTGCGGAGACCCAGTACTTC,CASSSLSGGALAETQYF
.,TRBJ2-2,TRBV5-6,.,TGTGCCAGCAGAATTGAACGGGGGTGGACCGGGGAGCTGTTTTTT,CASRIERGWTGELFF
.,TRBJ2-1,TRBV28,.,TGTGCCAGCAGCGGGACCCTACAGGGTGAGCAGTTCTTC,CASSGTLQGEQFF
.,TRBJ1-2,TRBV27,TRBD1,TGTGCCAGCAGTTTCCGGGACAGGGGTGGCTACACCTTC,CASSFRDRGGYTF
.,TRBJ2-7,TRBV4-2,TRBD1,TGTGCCAGCAGCCCCCGGGACAGGGGCGACGAGCAGTACTTC,CASSPRDRGDEQYF
.,TRBJ2-2,TRBV7-3,.,TGTGCCAGCAGCTTAGAGGGAGTGGTCACCGGGGAGCTGTTTTTT,CASSLEGVVTGELFF
.,TRBJ2-5,TRBV11-2,TRBD1,TGTGCCAGCAGCTTAGCCCCTAATTTGGACAGGGGCGGAGAGACCCAGTACTTC,CASSLAPNLDRGGETQYF
.,TRBJ2-5,TRBV27,.,TGTGCCAGCAGTTTAAGTTACCAGACCCAAGAGACCCAGTACTTC,CASSLSYQTQETQYF
.,TRBJ2-2,TRBV7-3,.,TGTGCCAGCAGGGATCTCTACACCGGGGAGCTGTTTTTT,CASRDLYTGELFF
.,TRBJ2-5,TRBV5-1,TRBD2,TGCGCCAGCAGCCGGGAGGGTCAAGAGACCCAGTACTTC,CASSREGQETQYF
.,TRBJ2-7,TRBV27,TRBD2,TGTGCCAGCAGTTTACTTTGGGGGGGGAGTGAGCAGTACTTC,CASSLLWGGSEQYF
.,TRBJ2-6,TRBV5-1,.,TGCGCCAGCAGCTCCCTATCCTCTGGGGCCAACGTCCTGACTTTC,CASSSLSSGANVLTF
.,TRBJ1-4,TRBV19,.,TGTGCCAGTAGTATCTCGACAGGACCGAATGAAAAACTGTTTTTT,CASSISTGPNEKLFF
.,TRBJ2-5,TRBV7-8,TRBD2,TGTGCCAGCACCTTTGGGGGGGTCCAAGAGACCCAGTACTTC,CASTFGGVQETQYF
once,TRBJ2-7,TRBV6-5,.,TGTGCCAGCAGTTACAGTCCCTACGAGCAGTACTTC,CASSYSPYEQYF
.,TRBJ1-3,TRBV9,TRBD1,TGTGCCAGCAGCGTAGACGGGACAGGGAACTCTGGAAACACCATATATTTT,CASSVDGTGNSGNTIYF
.,TRBJ2-7,TRBV7-3,.,TGTGCCAGCAGCTTATTCCCAGGGGCCAGCTCCTACGAGCAGTACTTC,CASSLFPGASSYEQYF
.,TRBJ2-2,TRBV9,.,TGTGCCAGCAGCGTAGAGACCGGGGAGCTGTTTTTT,CASSVETGELFF
.,TRBJ2-1,TRBV6-1,TRBD1,TGTGCCACCAAACCGGGACAGGGTAGCTACAATGAGCAGTTCTTC,CATKPGQGSYNEQFF
.,TRBJ2-2,TRBV27,.,TGTGCCAGCAGTTTAGGGACCGGGGAGCTGTTTTTT,CASSLGTGELFF
.,TRBJ1-5,TRBV7-2,.,TGTGCCAGCAGCTTAAGTGGGATTCAGGAACAGCCCCAGCATTTT,CASSLSGIQEQPQHF
.,TRBJ2-1,TRBV12-5,.,TGTGCTAGTGGTTTGGGGCCTTTGGAGGGTTTAGGGGCCTACAATGAGCAGTTCTTC,CASGLGPLEGLGAYNEQFF
once,TRBJ1-2,TRBV12-2,.,TGTGCAAGTCGCTCCTTCCCTACTAACTATGGCTACACCTTC,CASRSFPTNYGYTF
few,TRBJ2-3,TRBV5-4,.,TGTGCCAGCAGCTTGGGTTCCGATACGCAGTATTTT,CASSLGSDTQYF
.,TRBJ1-4,TRBV7-8,.,TGTGCCAGCAGCTTTTCGGGGGCGGAGGAAAAACTGTTTTTT,CASSFSGAEEKLFF
few,TRBJ2-1,TRBV7-9,TRBD1,TGTGCCTTAAATAGGGACAGGGTTTACAATGAGCAGTTCTTC,CALNRDRVYNEQFF
few,TRBJ1-1,TRBV6-5,TRBD1,TGTGCCAGCAGTCATAGACAGGGATTAACTTTCTTT,CASSHRQGLTFF
.,TRBJ2-3,TRBV11-3,.,TGTGCCAGCAGCTTAGGTGCAGGGCCCACAGATACGCAGTATTTT,CASSLGAGPTDTQYF
.,TRBJ2-3,TRBV12-5,.,TGTGCTAGTCTCGTCAGTACAGGAAGGGTCGATACGCAGTATTTT,CASLVSTGRVDTQYF
.,TRBJ1-2,TRBV7-2,.,TGTGCCAGCAGCTCCCCGGGGGCGTTTTGGGGCTACACCTTC,CASSSPGAFWGYTF
.,TRBJ1-4,TRBV11-2,.,TGTGCCAGCAGCTTCGGACCCGGAGAAAAACTGTTTTTT,CASSFGPGEKLFF
few,TRBJ2-5,TRBV27,.,TGTGCCAGCAGTTTGGGACGACTCCAAGAGACCCAGTACTTC,CASSLGRLQETQYF
.,TRBJ1-2,TRBV9,TRBD1,TGTGCCAGCAGCCCCCCCAGGGGGGATTCTACTTATTCAAGCTACACCTTC,CASSPPRGDSTYSSYTF
.,TRBJ1-5,TRBV6-6,TRBD1,TGTGCCAGCGGACAGGGAGTTCAGCCCCAGCATTTT,CASGQGVQPQHF
.,TRBJ2-1,TRBV2,TRBD2,TGTGCCAGCAGTAAGAGAACCTCCGGTCTAGCGGGGGGGAATGAGCAGTTCTTC,CASSKRTSGLAGGNEQFF
.,TRBJ2-7,TRBV5-1,TRBD2,TGCGCCAGCAGCTTGGTGGCTAGCGGGGGGTCTGTAAACGAGCAGTACTTC,CASSLVASGGSVNEQYF
few,TRBJ1-1,TRBV4-1,.,TGCGCCAGCAGCCAAGGTTTACCGAACACTGAAGCTTTCTTT,CASSQGLPNTEAFF
.,TRBJ2-5,TRBV14,TRBD1,TGTGCCAGCAGCCAGGGACAGTCCCAAGAGACCCAGTACTTC,CASSQGQSQETQYF
once,TRBJ1-4,TRBV15,.,TGTGCCACCAGCAGGGGCGGTGAAAATGAAAAACTGTTTTTT,CATSRGGENEKLFF
.,TRBJ2-3,TRBV7-2,TRBD2,TGTGCCAGCAGCTTAGTAGCGGGGGCCGGGTTAGATACGCAGTATTTT,CASSLVAGAGLDTQYF
once,TRBJ1-3,TRBV13,.,TGTGCCAGCAGCTACTCTGGAAACACCATATATTTT,CASSYSGNTIYF